This TCR beta chain was observed in a study of cytomegalovirus exposure and HLA in healthy donors. The overall study: The Caucasian-associated ancestry cluster contained 81% of the 398 genotyped donors. Notes on the study in general: According to the study, roughly 160 TCR beta chains were cytomegalovirus-associated.

As to this clone: Antigen unknown.

The PCR employed 60 Vbeta primers together with 13 Jbeta primers. Clones were sequenced by immunoSEQ multiplex PCR, and TCRdb holds only the in-frame ones, with some missing. This table has approximately 160,000 clones, roughly four fifths appearing once. V gave up 3 bases and J gave up 5 bases; unmatched junction bases: 7. CDR1 and CDR2 from the germline V gene are SGHRS and YFSETQ. The CDR3 is 15 amino acids. The V and J genes are TRBV5-1 and TRBJ2-5, with 10 bases aligning to TRBD2. The source of this sequence is a man aged 18 to 29 in good health and CMV-seronegative. The sequenced sample was PBMCs. As DNA, the CDR3 is TGCGCCAGCAGCTCTAGCGGGAGTGTTATTGAGACCCAGTACTTC. It yields the protein CASSSSGSVIETQYF. The entire variable domain, with the rest obtained from reference TRBV5-1 and TRBJ2-5, is as follows: KAGVTQTPRYLIKTRGQQVTLSCSPISGHRSVSWYQQTPGQGLQFLFEYFSETQRNKGNFPGRFSGRQFSNSRSEMNVSTLELGDSALYLCASSSSGSVIETQYFGPGTRLLVL.